This T cell receptor (beta chain) was profiled in a study of somatic mutations in cytotoxic T cells in rheumatoid arthritis. General study findings and limits: Slight TRBV07 underrepresentation in rheumatoid arthritis patients went unadjusted for multiple comparisons. No age-related increase in CD8+ clonality was seen in healthy controls, but one was seen in rheumatoid arthritis patients.

Healthy controls were blood donors with median age around 57 years (range roughly 21-80) and under 60% female. Flow cytometry was used to check the purity of CD4+ and CD8+ cells, which had been isolated by positive magnetic bead selection. Details on this clone: Its antigen is unidentified.

Assay used: immunoSEQ multiplex PCR; TCRdb lists only in-frame clones, some missing. The table lists 20,000 to 25,000 clones, around 84% of them singletons, with approximately 20% in the top ten. Germline V lookup: CDR1 SGHRS, CDR2 YFSETQ. CDR3 size: 15 residues. Trimming at V came to 5 bases and at J to 4 bases, leaving 10 bases not matched to a gene. This chain connects TRBV5-1 to TRBJ2-7, with 9 positions matching TRBD1. This sequence originates from a woman between 45 and 65 years old in good health. Sequenced material: CD8+ T cells sorted from blood. The CDR3 DNA follows: TGCGCCAGCAGAACCGGGACAGGGCTTAGGTACGAGCAGTACTTC. Protein product: CASRTGTGLRYEQYF.